This TCR beta chain appears in the sequencing data of a study of shared clonotypes between healthy human individuals. Study-wide points: There were few donors, and this limited the genetic and exposure-history diversity represented. Only blood samples were collected, and tissue repertoires likely differ.

A word on this clone: What it binds is not known.

Assay execution took place at the deep level. Repertoires were generated with immunoSEQ multiplex PCR, while TCRdb's copy carries only in-frame clones and drops some. The sample records millions of clones, 85% to 95% being singletons. This receptor was identified in a man younger than 35 in good health. Some clones in this sample may be carry-over from other donors' samples. Sequencing was carried out using naive CD4+ T cells from PBMCs. The subset denotes: CD45RA+ positively selected.

The CDR3 loop reads CASSFLGLEGISPLHF. Written as DNA, the CDR3 is TGTGCCAGCAGCTTTTTAGGGTTGGAAGGGATATCACCCCTCCACTTT. This rearrangement joins TRBV7-2 to TRBJ1-6; D gene ambiguous. CDR3 size: 16 residues. Trimming took 3 bases from V and 10 from J, leaving 19 bases between them. From germline, CDR1 is SGHTA and CDR2 FQGNSA.